The TCR beta chain under discussion was sequenced for a study of blood T cell repertoires in COVID-19. Profiling relied on immunoSEQ multiplex PCR, and the TCRdb table lists in-frame clones only, not all of them. The sample holds about 85,000 clones, around nine tenths seen once. Sequencing used peripheral blood. The receptor's source is an elderly woman with acute or convalescent COVID-19.

The CDR3 sequence: CASSPGGYEQYF. In DNA, the CDR3 is TGTGCCAGCAGCCCGGGGGGTTACGAGCAGTACTTC. The V and J genes are TRBV3-1 (or the pseudogene TRBV3-2) and TRBJ2-7, with 7 bases aligning to TRBD2. With 4 bases clipped from V and 4 bases from J, the junction kept 1 base outside the gene matches. Per germline, CDR1 LGHDT and CDR2 YNNKEL (reference sequence). CDR3 size: 12 residues.